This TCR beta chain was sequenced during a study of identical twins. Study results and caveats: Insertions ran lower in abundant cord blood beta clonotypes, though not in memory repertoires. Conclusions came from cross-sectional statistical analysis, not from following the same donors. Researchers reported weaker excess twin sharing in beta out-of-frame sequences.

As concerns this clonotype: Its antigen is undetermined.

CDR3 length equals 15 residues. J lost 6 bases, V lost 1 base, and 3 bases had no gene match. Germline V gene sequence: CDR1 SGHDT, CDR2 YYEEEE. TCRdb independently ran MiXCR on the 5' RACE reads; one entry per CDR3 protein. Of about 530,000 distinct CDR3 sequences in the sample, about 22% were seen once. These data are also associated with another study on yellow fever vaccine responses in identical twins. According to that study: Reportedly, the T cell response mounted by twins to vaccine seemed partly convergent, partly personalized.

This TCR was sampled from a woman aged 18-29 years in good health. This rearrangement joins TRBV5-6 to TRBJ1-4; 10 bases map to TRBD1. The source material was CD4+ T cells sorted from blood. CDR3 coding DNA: TGTGCCAGCAGCTTGTATGGGACAGGGGATGAAAAACTGTTTTTT. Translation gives CASSLYGTGDEKLFF.